This TCR beta chain was observed in a study of graft-versus-host responses after intestinal transplantation (dated by TCRdb to the early 2020s). Background for the entire study: The transplants that recipients received were multivisceral, liver-intestinal, or isolated intestinal. Anti-thymocyte globulin induction was given to all recipients, followed by maintenance tacrolimus and steroids for approximately 3 years. After intestinal transplantation, graft-versus-host and host-versus-graft alloreactive T cell clones were followed in the graft, circulation and bone marrow using bulk TCR-beta CDR3 sequencing. Alloreactive clones were identified by sequencing pre-transplant mixed lymphocyte reaction products and comparing these products with unstimulated pre-transplant donor and recipient T cells. A cohort of approximately 23 intestinal transplant recipients, including one retransplant, was enrolled, and a few patients lacking pretransplant specimens were excluded. A peak of at least 4% donor T cells among recipient peripheral blood mononuclear cells was the definition used for donor T cell macrochimerism. Rather than being sequenced by the commercial service, samples from a few later patients were sequenced in-house on an Illumina MiSeq and processed with MiXCR.

Reading from cysteine to phenylalanine, the CDR3 counts 13 amino acids. Only the CDR3 DNA stays, 39 bases, in frame from base 1. CDR1 and CDR2 are drawn from the germline V gene: SQVTM, ANQGSEA. The germline V and J ends show losses of 7 bases and 2 bases respectively, and no gene match explains 2 bases of the junction. Broad study findings and their caveats: Early after transplant, peak levels of circulating GvH clones were associated with declines in HvG clones. Conclusions were limited by the relatively low number and heterogeneity of intestinal transplant patients. GvH clones were found in recipient bone marrow, and some of the GvH clones appeared earlier in ileal mucosa or blood, which is consistent with an intestinal mucosal origin. High GvH to HvG T cell clonal ratios were observed in the allografts of patients with donor T cell macrochimerism.

Intraepithelial and lamina propria lymphocytes were isolated from graft specimens using dithiothreitol, EDTA incubations and collagenase D digestion. Bulk TCR-beta sequencing was performed on serial intestinal graft biopsy specimens collected as late as 600 days after transplant. As concerns this clone: It lacks a known antigen. No base quality information exists; no much larger clone differs at one position.

Libraries were constructed by the immunoSEQ multiplex PCR assay. For most patients, genomic DNA was subjected to high-throughput TCR-beta CDR3 sequencing by Adaptive Biotechnologies. In the paper's pipeline: TCR sequencing data for roughly 20 patients were retrieved from Adaptive's ImmunoSEQ software; three other patients were processed with MiXCR and VDJtools. CDR3 nucleotide sequences shared by donor and recipient were removed because the origin of these sequences could not be assigned. Alloreactive clones required at least 2-fold expansion over unstimulated cells and minimum CFSE-low frequency of 0.002% (template counts) or 0.001% (read counts). Clones detected in sequenced pre-transplant spleen, lymph node, or MLR CFSE-low populations of the donor or recipient were defined as mappable. The cumulative frequency of alloreactive clones was calculated as a percentage of all sequences, weighted by copy number. TCRdb retrieved this table from immuneACCESS and kept in-frame rearrangements only. Not all clones are present; in checked studies, unresolved V genes account for under half, and no reason is known for the remainder. V and J calls and clone size come straight from that table; D and trimming were deduced from the DNA. The sample includes about 7,400 clones, with 55% to 70% observed a single time. In total, the top ten clones hold roughly a fifth of the sample.

The receptor comes from a human patient who received an intestinal transplant, so some T cells may come from the graft donor. Here the sequenced sample was ileum tissue, taken about 32 weeks after intestinal transplantation. Recombination joined TRBV29-1 with TRBJ2-5, with 12 bases in between that match TRBD2. Here is the DNA: TGCAGCGGGACTAGCGGGGTTCAAGAGACCCAGTACTTC. Translated, it reads CSGTSGVQETQYF.